A single sample gave rise to the 31 T cell receptor beta chains below, sequenced in a study of post-analysis software for immune sequencing data. No antigen has been identified for these receptors. Whole-study findings and limits: Among five TRBV segments more frequent in patients than controls were TRBV5-6, TRBV5-1 and TRBV20-1.

Incorporated into the TCR beta cDNA libraries were unique molecular identifiers, which served to reduce PCR and sequencing biases. TCRdb re-derived calls from the PCR reads in MiXCR, one entry per CDR3 protein. Of more than 500,000 distinct CDR3 sequences in the sample, around 36% are singletons; the top ten hold 4.5% to 7.5%. Sequencing was carried out using blood. The origin of the receptors is a girl under 18 with multiple sclerosis.

The rearrangement links TRBV19 to TRBJ2-1, with 12 bases that match TRBD2. Germline lookup yields CDR1 LNHDA and CDR2 SQIVND (reference sequence). Trimming removed 3 bases from V and 5 bases from J; junction bases left unmatched: 2. The CDR3 has 15 residues. This CDR3 is CASSIRLAGDNEQFF. CDR3 sequence (DNA): TGTGCCAGTAGTATTAGACTAGCGGGGGACAATGAGCAGTTCTTC.

The rearrangement uses TRBV7-3 and TRBJ2-1; 8 positions agree with TRBD2. This CDR3 region has 16 residues. V was clipped by 5 bases and J by 2 bases; unmatched bases: 8. CDR1 and CDR2 (germline): SGHTA, FQGTGA. Here the CDR3 reads CASSQSSGTAYNEQFF. DNA for the CDR3: TGTGCCAGCAGCCAAAGTAGCGGGACTGCCTACAATGAGCAGTTCTTC. The full variable domain, in which reference TRBV7-3 and TRBJ2-1 provide the parts outside the CDR3, is GAGVSQTPSNKVTEKGKYVELRCDPISGHTALYWYRQSLGQGPEFLIYFQGTGAADDSGLPNDRFFAVRPEGSVSTLKIQRTERGDSAVYLCASSQSSGTAYNEQFFGPGTRLTVL.

Only a few counts were recorded for this clonotype. The rearrangement uses TRBV20-1 and TRBJ2-1; D gene uncertain. This CDR3 has 11 amino acids. Germline values: CDR1 DFQATT, CDR2 SNEGSKA (reference sequence). Trimming left V 0 bases short and J 10 bases short, with 7 bases between. The CDR3 DNA sequence: TGCAGTGCTAGAGACTACCCGGAGCAGTTCTTC. Encoded protein: CSARDYPEQFF.

This chain links TRBV6-1 with TRBJ1-5; 7 nucleotides match TRBD1. Germline CDR1 MNHNS, CDR2 SASEGT. J lost 7 bases, V lost 1 base, and 7 bases had no gene match. There are 15 residues in the CDR3. The CDR3: CASSEGGQGGQPQHF. The CDR3 DNA sequence: TGTGCCAGCAGTGAAGGAGGGCAGGGGGGACAGCCCCAGCATTTT.

The chain carries TRBV12-3 or TRBV12-4 and TRBJ2-5, with D perhaps matching TRBD1 (7 bases). The J call may be wrong; the DNA end is better matched by TRBJ2-7. The CDR3 sequence is 13 residues long. The CDR3 loop reads CASKQAGGGEQYF. CDR3 nucleotide sequence: TGTGCCAGCAAGCAAGCAGGGGGAGGCGAGCAGTACTTC.

The chain is built from TRBV20-1 and TRBJ1-3; D remains unclear. Per the germline V gene, CDR1 is DFQATT and CDR2 is SNEGSKA (reference sequence). Trimming stripped 1 base from V and 0 bases from J, with 19 bases between. The CDR3 has 18 amino acids. The CDR3 region is CSARAYGGSGISGNTIYF. In DNA form, the CDR3 reads TGCAGTGCTAGAGCCTATGGCGGATCCGGAATCTCTGGAAACACCATATATTTT.

This clonotype has only a few counts. J is TRBJ2-1 and V is TRBV12-3 or TRBV12-4; no firm D call. The CDR3 extends over 12 amino acids. V lost 4 bases and J 7 bases, leaving 8 bases between the germline ends. CDR3 region: CASSSLWNEQFF. CDR3 DNA sequence: TGTGCCAGCAGTTCCCTATGGAATGAGCAGTTCTTC.

The genes are TRBV15 and TRBJ2-5; D not resolved. The CDR3 runs 13 residues. Looked up from germline, CDR1 is LNHNV and CDR2 is YYDKDF (reference sequence). Trimming removed 5 bases at V and 5 bases at J, with 12 bases between. The DNA for the CDR3 is TGTGCCACCAGCCCGGGTTTGGGGGAGACCCAGTACTTC. This translates into CATSPGLGETQYF.

This clonotype came up a few times. The rearrangement joins TRBV20-1 to TRBJ2-2; TRBD1 matches at 8 bases. V shed 3 bases and J 5 bases; nucleotides not matched to a gene: 8. Germline V lookup: CDR1 DFQATT, CDR2 SNEGSKA (reference sequence). The length of the CDR3 is 15 residues. The CDR3 sequence is CSASRQGAGTGELFF. Here the CDR3 DNA reads TGCAGTGCTAGTAGGCAGGGGGCCGGAACCGGGGAGCTGTTTTTT.

For this clonotype: An end of the junction differs from the germline gene, which may be a read error. The CDR3 nucleotides are TGCGCCAGCAGCCTATACAGGGGGCCTAGCTCGTCGCAGTATTTT. It translates to CASSLYRGPSSSQYF. This chain connects TRBV14 to TRBJ2-3; 9 nucleotides agree with TRBD1. Germline V gene lookup returns CDR1 SGHDN and CDR2 FVKESK. The CDR3 has 15 residues. Looking up the rest from reference TRBV14 and TRBJ2-3 gives the full variable domain: EAGVTQFPSHSVIEKGQTVTLRCDPISGHDNLYWYRRVMGKEIKFLLHFVKESKQDESGMPNNRFLAERTGGTYSTLKVQPAELEDSGVYFCASSLYRGPSSSQYFGPGTRLTVL.

V and J are TRBV4-1 and TRBJ2-3; D is possibly TRBD1 (6 bases). Germline V lookup: CDR1 MGHRA, CDR2 YSYEKL. CDR3 size: 14 residues. V was cut by 3 bases and J by 6 bases, with 13 bases left in between. The chain's CDR3 is CASSQGPRGDTQYF. In nucleotides, the CDR3 is TGCGCCAGCAGCCAGGGCCCGAGGGGGGATACGCAGTATTTT.

This clonotype has a handful of counts. This CDR3 is CASSRVNSPLHF. CDR3 nucleotides: TGTGCCAGCAGCCGCGTTAATTCACCCCTCCACTTT. The genes are TRBV12-3 or TRBV12-4 and TRBJ1-6; no firm D call. V was cut by 6 bases and J by 6 bases, with 6 bases left in between. The CDR3 contains 12 residues.

V usage is TRBV12-3 or TRBV12-4 and J usage is TRBJ1-2, with a weak D call TRBD1 (6 bases). The CDR3 runs 15 residues. The V end lost 6 bases, the J end lost 3 bases, and 17 bases lay between the germline ends. The CDR3 coding sequence is TGTGCCAGCAGGAGGACCGGACAGCAATACTATGGCTACACCTTC. Amino acids: CASRRTGQQYYGYTF.

The CDR3 sequence is CASSLTGQGPTDTQYF. The DNA of the CDR3 is TGCGCCAGCAGCCTGACCGGACAGGGTCCCACAGATACGCAGTATTTT. J is TRBJ2-3 and V is TRBV5-1; 8 positions match TRBD1. Germline V gene sequence: CDR1 SGHRS, CDR2 YFSETQ. V lost 4 bases to trimming and J lost 2 bases; unmatched junction nucleotides: 9. This CDR3 has 16 amino acids.

The gene calls are TRBV12-3 or TRBV12-4 and TRBJ2-5; the D gene is possibly TRBD2 (6 bases). CDR3 length: 13 residues. The germline V and J ends were trimmed by 7 bases and 4 bases, with 13 bases remaining between them. As DNA, the CDR3 is TGTGCCAGCACCCCGACTAGGGGAGAGACCCAGTACTTC. This encodes CASTPTRGETQYF.

This clonotype turned up a few times. This chain uses TRBV24-1 with TRBJ2-5; TRBD1 agrees at 8 bases. V gave up 7 bases and J gave up 1 base; unmatched junction bases: 7. CDR3 size: 15 residues. Germline values: CDR1 KGHDR, CDR2 SFDVKD. As DNA, the CDR3 is TGTGCCACCAGCGGACAGGGAAGGGGCCAAGAGACCCAGTACTTC. Its translation: CATSGQGRGQETQYF.

V is TRBV29-1 and J is TRBJ1-1, with D perhaps TRBD1 (6 bases). Between the trimmed V and J ends, which lost 0 bases and 11 bases, there was a span of 13 bases. CDR3 size: 12 residues. CDR1 is SQVTM, CDR2 ANQGSEA, per germline. The CDR3 loop is CSVEDGGHGAFF. CDR3 nucleotides: TGCAGCGTTGAAGATGGGGGACACGGGGCTTTCTTT.

The chain recombines TRBV5-1 with TRBJ1-1; weak D call: TRBD1 (6 bases). V shed 2 bases and J shed 4 bases, with 15 bases lying between them. The CDR3 runs to 15 residues. CDR1 SGHRS and CDR2 YFSETQ come from the germline V gene. CDR3: CASSLTGAMGTEAFF. The CDR3 region has the DNA TGCGCCAGCAGCTTAACGGGGGCGATGGGCACTGAAGCTTTCTTT.

This chain connects TRBV20-1 to TRBJ2-5, with TRBD2 matching 14 bases. The J segment lost 5 bases and the V segment lost 7 bases, leaving 12 bases of the junction unmatched. Germline V gives CDR1 DFQATT, CDR2 SNEGSKA (reference sequence). The CDR3 is 16 amino acids. The chain's CDR3 is CSVLPTSGGAGETQYF. In nucleotides, the CDR3 is TGCAGTGTTCTCCCGACTAGCGGGGGGGCCGGCGAGACCCAGTACTTC.

The V gene is TRBV28, the J gene TRBJ2-5, with TRBD2 identical over 11 bases. Losses at the gene ends were 7 bases for V and 3 bases for J; bases not matched to a gene: 10. The CDR3 extends over 16 amino acids. Germline V CDR1 and CDR2: MDHEN, SYDVKM. This chain's CDR3 is CASIPWASGGKETQYF. In nucleotides, the CDR3 is TGTGCCAGCATCCCTTGGGCTAGCGGGGGGAAAGAGACCCAGTACTTC.

The chain employs TRBV5-6 and TRBJ2-7; possibly TRBD2 for D (6 bases). The J call is uncertain, as TRBJ2-5 better fits the DNA end. Germline lookup yields CDR1 SGHDT and CDR2 YYEEEE. The CDR3 contains 17 residues. CDR3 DNA: TGTGCCAGCAGCTTGGCCGGGTCTTTGGGGACTCAAGAGACCCAGTACTTC. Translated, it gives CASSLAGSLGTQETQYF.

The chain combines TRBV6-1 with TRBJ2-7; TRBD2 matches 12 bases. Trimming removed 5 bases from V and 2 bases from J; junction bases left unmatched: 4. Germline loops: CDR1 MNHNS, CDR2 SASEGT. The CDR3 covers 15 residues. The CDR3 DNA sequence: TGTGCCAGCAGTACTAGCGGGGGGCCAGCCTACGAGCAGTACTTC. Encoded protein: CASSTSGGPAYEQYF.

This clonotype occurred a few times. The chain combines TRBV25-1 with TRBJ2-5; no clear D. CDR3 size: 13 residues. Germline CDR1 MGHDK, CDR2 SYGVNS. Trimming pared 5 bases from V and 0 bases from J, leaving 7 bases between. DNA of the CDR3: TGTGCCAGCAGTTCCAGGAACCAAGAGACCCAGTACTTC. Protein product: CASSSRNQETQYF.

In regard to this clonotype: It may be a read error: a sequence one base away is much more abundant. The chain joins TRBV10-3 to TRBJ2-1; TRBD2 matches 13 bases. This CDR3 region has 15 residues. CDR1 and CDR2 from the germline V gene are ENHRY and SYGVKD. The J segment lost 10 bases and the V segment lost 4 bases, leaving 7 bases of the junction unmatched. The CDR3 loop is CAISGTSGGLYEQFF. CDR3 coding DNA: TGTGCCATCAGTGGGACTAGCGGGGGACTCTACGAGCAGTTCTTC.

This clonotype was detected many times. The rearrangement joins TRBV29-1 to TRBJ2-7; 10 bases fit TRBD2. This CDR3 has 16 residues. The ends lost 0 bases at V and 3 bases at J; junction bases unmatched: 8. Per the germline V gene, CDR1 is SQVTM and CDR2 is ANQGSEA. The CDR3 coding sequence is TGCAGCGTTGAAGATCCGGCGTCTAGCGGGGGCTACGAGCAGTACTTC. Residues: CSVEDPASSGGYEQYF.

The chain has TRBV5-6 and TRBJ2-7, with 10 bases lining up with TRBD1. There are 16 residues in the CDR3. The V gene end was trimmed by 3 bases and the J gene end by 2 bases; junction bases not matched to a gene: 8. Germline V CDR1 and CDR2: SGHDT, YYEEEE. CDR3 loop: CASSSGTGAIAYEQYF. The CDR3 nucleotides are TGTGCCAGCAGCTCCGGGACAGGGGCCATCGCCTACGAGCAGTACTTC.

A word on this clonotype: Just one base apart from a much larger clone, this may be a read error. This chain links TRBV29-1 with TRBJ2-7; TRBD1 is a possible D gene (7 bases). This CDR3 has 14 residues. Germline V CDR1 and CDR2: SQVTM, ANQGSEA. CDR3 in DNA: TGCCGCGTTGTGGCGCAGGGGGGCTCCTACGAGCAGTACTTC. This codes for CRVVAQGGSYEQYF.

Of note for this clonotype: An end of the junction does not agree with germline; a read error may underlie this. The chain couples TRBV20-1 to TRBJ2-7, with D tentatively TRBD2 (5 bases). The J call may not be correct, given that the DNA end is closer to TRBJ2-5. This CDR3 comprises 16 residues. Germline lookup yields CDR1 DFQATT and CDR2 SNEGSKA (reference sequence). CDR3 protein: CSARERTAGYQGTQYF. Written as DNA, the CDR3 is TGCAGTGCTAGAGAACGGACTGCCGGGTACCAAGGGACCCAGTACTTC.

The genes are TRBV7-8 and TRBJ1-1, with D possibly TRBD1 on 6 matching bases. The CDR3 is 15 amino acids. V was trimmed by 1 base and J by 3 bases, leaving 12 bases between them. The germline V gene encodes CDR1 SGHVS and CDR2 FQNEAQ. In nucleotides, the CDR3 is TGTGCCAGCAGCTTAGGTGGACAGAAATACACTGAAGCTTTCTTT. It encodes CASSLGGQKYTEAFF.

The chain combines TRBV28 with TRBJ2-7; TRBD1 might be the D (5 bases). The CDR3 contains 13 residues. Germline CDR1 MDHEN, CDR2 SYDVKM. Trimming cost V 5 bases and J 3 bases, with 11 bases left between them. In DNA, the CDR3 is TGTGCCAGCAGTCACCCGGACAACTACGAGCAGTACTTC. Protein sequence: CASSHPDNYEQYF.

This chain connects TRBV4-1 to TRBJ2-1; no definite D call. Germline V gene lookup returns CDR1 MGHRA and CDR2 YSYEKL. V lost 0 bases and J lost 3, with 3 bases in between. This CDR3 has 13 residues. CDR3 sequence (DNA): TGCGCCAGCAGCCAAGAAGGCTACAATGAGCAGTTCTTC. It is translated as CASSQEGYNEQFF.